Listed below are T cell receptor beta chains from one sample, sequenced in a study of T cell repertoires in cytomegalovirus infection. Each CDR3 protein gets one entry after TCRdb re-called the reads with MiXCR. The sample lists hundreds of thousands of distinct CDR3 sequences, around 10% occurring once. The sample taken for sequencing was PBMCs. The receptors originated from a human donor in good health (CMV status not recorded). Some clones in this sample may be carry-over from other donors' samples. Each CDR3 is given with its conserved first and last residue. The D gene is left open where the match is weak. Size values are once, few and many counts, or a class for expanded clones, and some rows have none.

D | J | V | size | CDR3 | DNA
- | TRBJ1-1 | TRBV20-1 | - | CSARDKRKGTGTEAFF | TGCAGTGCTAGAGATAAACGAAAAGGGACCGGCACTGAAGCTTTCTTT
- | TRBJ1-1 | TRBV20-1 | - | CSAPPAGNTEAFF | TGCAGTGCCCCCCCGGCGGGAAACACTGAAGCTTTCTTT
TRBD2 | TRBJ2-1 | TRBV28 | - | CASSPPRVWGGQFF | TGTGCCAGCAGTCCACCCCGGGTGTGGGGGGGGCAGTTCTTC
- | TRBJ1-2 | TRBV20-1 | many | CSARGVDPANNYGYTF | TGCAGTGCTAGAGGGGTGGACCCAGCAAACAACTATGGCTACACCTTC
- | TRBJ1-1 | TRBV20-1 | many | CSARLGARNTEAFF | TGCAGTGCTAGATTAGGCGCTAGGAACACTGAAGCTTTCTTT
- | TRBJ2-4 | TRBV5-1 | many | CASSLVGTIKAKNIQYF | TGCGCCAGCAGCTTGGTGGGCACCATAAAAGCCAAAAACATTCAGTACTTC
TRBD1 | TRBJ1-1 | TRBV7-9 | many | CAGGTGSTEAFF | TGTGCCGGGGGGACAGGGTCCACTGAAGCTTTCTTT
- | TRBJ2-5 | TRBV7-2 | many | CASSLVQGGRETQYF | TGTGCCAGCAGCTTAGTACAGGGAGGTCGAGAGACCCAGTACTTC
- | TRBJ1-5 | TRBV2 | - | CASSEQGSNQPQHF | TGTGCCAGCAGTGAACAGGGGAGCAATCAGCCCCAGCATTTT
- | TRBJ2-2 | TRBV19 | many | CASRGLVYTGELFF | TGTGCCAGTAGGGGATTGGTCTACACCGGGGAGCTGTTTTTT
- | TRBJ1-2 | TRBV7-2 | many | CASSLAGLGGYTF | TGTGCCAGCAGCTTAGCAGGGTTAGGTGGCTACACCTTC
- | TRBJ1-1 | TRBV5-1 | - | CASREGGPEAFF | TGCGCCAGCAGAGAGGGGGGGCCTGAAGCTTTCTTT
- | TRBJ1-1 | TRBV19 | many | CAYPGRNTEAFF | TGTGCCTACCCGGGCAGGAACACTGAAGCTTTCTTT
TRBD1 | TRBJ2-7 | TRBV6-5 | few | CASSSGGQGAREQYF | TGTGCCAGCAGTTCTGGGGGACAGGGGGCTCGCGAGCAGTACTTC
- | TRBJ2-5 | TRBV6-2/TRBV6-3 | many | CASSFLRGVGRQETQYF | TGTGCCAGCAGTTTCCTCCGAGGTGTGGGGCGCCAAGAGACCCAGTACTTC
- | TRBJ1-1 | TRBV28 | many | CASSPQFPTEAFF | TGTGCCAGCAGTCCGCAGTTTCCCACCGAAGCTTTCTTT
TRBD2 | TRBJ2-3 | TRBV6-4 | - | CASSDRQLASKDTQYF | TGTGCCAGCAGTGACCGTCAACTAGCGTCGAAAGATACGCAGTATTTT
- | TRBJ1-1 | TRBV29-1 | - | CSVEGLAEAFF | TGCAGCGTTGAAGGATTGGCTGAAGCTTTCTTT
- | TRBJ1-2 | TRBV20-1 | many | CSALRPGSGYTF | TGCAGTGCGCTGAGACCAGGGAGCGGCTACACCTTC
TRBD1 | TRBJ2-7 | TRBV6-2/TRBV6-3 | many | CASIRQGAKNEQYF | TGTGCCAGCATTCGACAGGGGGCGAAAAACGAGCAGTACTTC
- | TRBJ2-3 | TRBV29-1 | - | CSALEAVFSTDTQYF | TGCAGCGCCCTAGAGGCAGTCTTTAGCACAGATACGCAGTATTTT
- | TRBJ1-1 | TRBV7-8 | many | CASSPFDLNTEAFF | TGTGCCAGCAGCCCTTTTGATTTGAACACTGAAGCTTTCTTT
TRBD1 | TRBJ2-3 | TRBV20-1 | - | CSARDTGGEGTDTQYF | TGCAGTGCTAGAGATACAGGGGGCGAGGGCACAGATACGCAGTATTTT
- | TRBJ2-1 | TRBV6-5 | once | CASSEPGASANVPYNEQFF | TGTGCCAGCAGTGAACCAGGGGCATCGGCTAACGTTCCCTACAATGAGCAGTTCTTC
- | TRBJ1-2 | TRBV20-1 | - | CSAEPQDIHGYTF | TGCAGTGCCGAACCCCAGGACATCCATGGCTACACCTTC
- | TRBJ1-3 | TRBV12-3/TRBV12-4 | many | CASSLMGMSGNTIYF | TGTGCCAGCAGTTTAATGGGGATGAGCGGAAACACCATATATTTT
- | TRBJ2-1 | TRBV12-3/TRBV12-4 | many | CASSPSGTRSYNEQFF | TGTGCCAGCAGCCCTTCAGGGACCCGCTCCTACAATGAGCAGTTCTTC
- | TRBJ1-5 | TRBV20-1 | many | CSARPRGTYSNQPQHF | TGCAGTGCTAGACCCCGAGGAACATATAGCAATCAGCCCCAGCATTTT
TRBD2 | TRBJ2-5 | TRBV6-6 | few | CASSYGVAGGQETQYF | TGTGCCAGCAGTTACGGAGTAGCGGGGGGGCAAGAGACCCAGTACTTC
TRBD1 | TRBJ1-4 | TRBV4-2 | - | CASSSGGRGRRSDEKLFF | TGTGCCAGCAGTTCCGGAGGCAGGGGGCGTAGGTCGGATGAAAAACTGTTTTTT
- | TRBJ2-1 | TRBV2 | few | CALGLNNEQFF | TGTGCTCTGGGGTTGAACAATGAGCAGTTCTTC
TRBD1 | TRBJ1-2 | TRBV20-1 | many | CSVRKQGRDGYTF | TGCAGTGTCCGAAAACAGGGGAGGGATGGCTACACCTTC
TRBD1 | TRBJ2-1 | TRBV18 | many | CASSPSTGLTYNEQFF | TGTGCCAGCTCACCGTCGACAGGGTTGACCTACAATGAGCAGTTCTTC
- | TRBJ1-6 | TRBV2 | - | CASSVYAGSYNSPLHF | TGTGCCAGCAGTGTATACGCCGGCTCCTATAATTCACCCCTCCACTTT
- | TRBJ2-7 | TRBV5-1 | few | CASSSSGKGGDEQYF | TGCGCCAGCAGCTCGTCTGGGAAGGGAGGTGACGAGCAGTACTTC
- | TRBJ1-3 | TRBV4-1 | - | CASSQEGIGAGNTIYF | TGCGCCAGCAGCCAAGAAGGGATTGGGGCCGGAAACACCATATATTTT
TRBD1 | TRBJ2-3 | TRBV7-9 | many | CASSLWTGPDTDTQYF | TGTGCCAGCAGCCTATGGACAGGGCCGGATACAGATACGCAGTATTTT
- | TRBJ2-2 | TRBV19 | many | CASSIRRQLDTGELFF | TGTGCCAGTAGTATCCGCCGTCAGTTAGACACCGGGGAGCTGTTTTTT
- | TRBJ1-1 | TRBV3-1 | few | CASSQAWNTEAFF | TGTGCCAGCAGCCAAGCATGGAACACTGAAGCTTTCTTT
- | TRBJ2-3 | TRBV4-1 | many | CASSQLDTTDTQYF | TGCGCCAGCAGCCAGCTCGACACCACAGATACGCAGTATTTT
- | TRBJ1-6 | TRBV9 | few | CASSVTENNSPLHF | TGTGCCAGCAGCGTCACAGAAAATAATTCACCCCTCCACTTT
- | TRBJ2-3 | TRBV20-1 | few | CSARDYSWGDVGKRADTQYF | TGCAGTGCTAGAGATTACAGTTGGGGAGACGTGGGAAAACGTGCAGATACGCAGTATTTT
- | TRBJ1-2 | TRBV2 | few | CASSEWTAAQGYTF | TGTGCCAGCAGTGAATGGACGGCAGCTCAAGGCTACACCTTC
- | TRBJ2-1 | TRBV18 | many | CASSQYTGISYNEQFF | TGTGCCAGCTCGCAATATACAGGGATCTCCTACAATGAGCAGTTCTTC
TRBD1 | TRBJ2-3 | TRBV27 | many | CASSSTGVPVGGDTQYF | TGTGCCAGCAGTTCGACAGGGGTCCCGGTCGGTGGAGATACGCAGTATTTT
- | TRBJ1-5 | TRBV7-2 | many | CASSPQSWGLNQPQHF | TGTGCCAGCAGCCCCCAGAGCTGGGGTCTCAATCAGCCCCAGCATTTT
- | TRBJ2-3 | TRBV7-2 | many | CASSQPGLQRADTQYF | TGTGCCAGCAGCCAACCGGGACTCCAAAGGGCAGATACGCAGTATTTT
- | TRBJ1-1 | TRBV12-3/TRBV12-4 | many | CASSFSNTEAFF | TGTGCCAGCAGTTTTAGTAACACTGAAGCTTTCTTT
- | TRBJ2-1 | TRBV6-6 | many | CASSYSQYGYNEQFF | TGTGCCAGCAGTTACTCACAATATGGATACAATGAGCAGTTCTTC
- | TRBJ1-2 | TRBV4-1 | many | CASSQAQGLDGYTF | TGCGCCAGCAGCCAAGCGCAGGGCCTGGATGGCTACACCTTC